Sequencing of this T cell receptor (beta chain) was carried out in a study of shared clonotypes between healthy human individuals. Study details: Per donor, CD8 memory used one plate, CD8 naive used two, CD4 memory used three and CD4 naive used three.

The trim removed 1 base at V and 3 bases at J, leaving 6 bases unmatched. There are 15 residues in the CDR3. The V gene's germline CDR1 is SGHAT and CDR2 FQNNGV. This clone was found once. Antigen unknown. Source study methods: Junction-only sequences without quality scores came from ImmunoSEQ, so filtering differed. The assay was immunoSEQ multiplex PCR, and TCRdb's table has in-frame clones only and misses some. Clonal size and the V and J genes are those of that table, whereas D and trimming came from the DNA. Of some 2 million clones in the sample, approximately 94% were seen once. General study points: Only blood samples were collected, and tissue repertoires likely differ. Richness estimates generally favored naive over memory subsets.

CD8 cells regarded as naive lacked CD45RO, were positively chosen for CCR7, and omitted terminally differentiated effector memory CD45RA+ cells. The chain employs TRBV11-2 and TRBJ2-7; 7 bases fit TRBD1. Sequenced input: naive CD8+ T cells sorted from blood. This TCR was recovered from a young man in good health. CDR3 protein: CASSLAAGGYYEQYF. DNA of the CDR3: TGTGCCAGCAGCTTAGCCGCAGGGGGATACTACGAGCAGTACTTC.